The 32 T cell receptor beta chains below were found in one sample sequenced in a study of metastatic and nonmetastatic thyroid tumors. Thyroid surgery had not been preceded by any treatment in any patient. TCRdb redid the clone calls on the PCR reads using MiXCR. This sample has approximately 86,000 clones, with approximately 12% found just once. Sequencing used tumor tissue. All receptors derive from a female donor with papillary thyroid cancer or a benign thyroid nodule (not recorded which). Some clones in this sample may be carry-over from other donors' samples.

This sequence joins TRBV3-1 and TRBJ1-3; 9 bases map to TRBD1. The CDR3 length is 16 residues. Germline CDR1 and CDR2: LGHDT and YNNKEL (reference sequence). The V gene end was trimmed by 4 bases and the J gene end by 1 base; junction bases not matched to a gene: 5. The CDR3 loop is CASSPGTGLSGNTIYF. Here the CDR3 DNA reads TGTGCCAGCAGCCCCGGGACAGGGTTGTCTGGAAACACCATATATTTT.

Only a few counts were recorded for this clone. A single base separates this from a much larger clone, so it may be a read error. In the same sample, other DNA sequences code for this CDR3. The chain is built from TRBV24-1 and TRBJ1-1; tentative D call: TRBD1 (5 bases). Germline lookup yields CDR1 KGHDR and CDR2 SFDVKD. The CDR3 runs to 14 residues. CDR3 loop: CATSGGRWNTEAFF. CDR3 bases: TGTGCCACCAGTGGGGGACGGTGGAACACTGAAGCCTTCTTT.

This clone was detected ten times or more. The V and J genes are TRBV10-3 and TRBJ1-5; D is uncertain. The CDR3 runs to 15 residues. The V gene's germline CDR1 is ENHRY and CDR2 SYGVKD. The V end was cut by 2 bases, the J end by 5 bases, with 13 bases between. CDR3: CAISEQRQFDQPQHF. The CDR3, as DNA: TGTGCCATCAGTGAGCAGCGGCAGTTCGATCAGCCCCAGCATTTT.

This clone was counted at least ten times. This chain uses TRBV24-1 with TRBJ2-5; no clear D gene. Germline V CDR1 and CDR2: KGHDR, SFDVKD. This CDR3 spans 13 amino acids. V dropped 9 bases and J dropped 2 bases, with 12 bases sitting between them. CDR3 loop: CATHPSQQETQYF. The CDR3 DNA is TGTGCCACCCACCCCTCACAGCAAGAGACCCAGTACTTC.

This clone was detected many times. The genes are TRBV11-2 and TRBJ1-5; D unclear. Germline V gene sequence: CDR1 SGHAT, CDR2 FQNNGV. The CDR3 contains 13 residues. The V end was cut by 0 bases, the J end by 9 bases, with 9 bases between. This CDR3 reads CASSLDPTRPQHF. CDR3 sequence (DNA): TGTGCCAGCAGCTTAGATCCCACTAGGCCCCAGCATTTT.

The table lists this clone with many counts. The chain recombines TRBV30 with TRBJ1-2; 7 nucleotides agree with TRBD1. This CDR3 has 15 residues. The junction had 9 bases not matched to a gene; V was cut back by 3 bases and J by 2 bases. CDR1 is GTSNPN, CDR2 SVGIG, per germline (reference sequence). This chain's CDR3 is CAWRALRQGNYGYTF. The CDR3 coding sequence is TGTGCCTGGAGGGCTCTTCGACAGGGAAACTATGGCTACACCTTC.

There are a few counts of this clone. A much bigger clone sits one base away, suggesting this may be a read error. The chain carries TRBV5-1 and TRBJ2-1; 7 bases agree with TRBD2. The trim removed 5 bases at V and 9 bases at J, leaving 8 bases unmatched. Germline V gene sequence: CDR1 SGHRS, CDR2 YFSETQ. The CDR3 has 13 amino acids. CDR3: CASSRGRASEQFF. The CDR3 nucleotides are TGCGCCAGCAGTCGAGGGAGGGCCTCTGAGCAGTTCTTC.

Notes on this clone: A much larger clone lies a single base off, so this may be a read error. No conserved phenylalanine or tryptophan ends this CDR3, so it is likely a read error. V and J are TRBV9 and TRBJ2-2; TRBD1 matches 7 bases. Losses at the gene ends were 8 bases for V and 1 base for J; bases not matched to a gene: 5. The CDR3 totals 14 residues. CDR1 SGDLS and CDR2 YYNGEE come from the germline V gene. This CDR3 is CARERQGNTGELFS. The CDR3 coding sequence is TGTGCCAGAGAGAGACAGGGGAACACCGGGGAGCTGTTTTCT.

J is TRBJ1-5 and V is TRBV9; D not resolved. Germline loops: CDR1 SGDLS, CDR2 YYNGEE. The CDR3 runs 15 residues. V was cut by 2 bases and J by 0 bases, with 9 bases left in between. The CDR3 DNA reads TGTGCCAGCAGCGTGACTGGTCATAGCAATCAGCCCCAGCATTTT. Translation: CASSVTGHSNQPQHF.

This clone has ten or more counts. This sequence joins TRBV2 and TRBJ2-5; TRBD1 might be the D (6 bases). Trimming removed 6 bases from V and 5 bases from J, with 19 bases in between. The CDR3 spans 15 residues. Germline CDR1 is SNHLY and CDR2 is FYNNEI. The CDR3: CASRKLWGPRETQYF. The CDR3 nucleotides are TGTGCCAGCAGGAAACTATGGGGGCCTAGGGAGACCCAGTACTTC.

In this sample, this clone turned up many times. This chain links TRBV5-1 with TRBJ2-5; no reliable D call. Trimming pared 2 bases from V and 4 bases from J, leaving 3 bases between. CDR3 length: 11 residues. Per germline, CDR1 SGHRS and CDR2 YFSETQ. The CDR3 nucleotides are TGCGCCAGCAGCTTATTAGAGACCCAGTACTTC. It specifies CASSLLETQYF.

At least ten counts were recorded for this clone. The chain employs TRBV19 and TRBJ1-2; 7 nucleotides align to TRBD1. The J segment lost 4 bases and the V segment lost 1 base, leaving 6 bases of the junction unmatched. The CDR3 totals 15 residues. CDR1 and CDR2 (germline): LNHDA, SQIVND (reference sequence). Here the CDR3 reads CASSIGGDRVYGYTF. CDR3 DNA: TGTGCCAGTAGTATAGGTGGGGACAGAGTCTATGGCTACACCTTC. The variable domain in full, with the rest retrieved from reference TRBV19 and TRBJ1-2, is DGGITQSPKYLFRKEGQNVTLSCEQNLNHDAMYWYRQDPGQGLRLIYYSQIVNDFQKGDIAEGYSVSREKKESFPLTVTSAQKNPTAFYLCASSIGGDRVYGYTFGSGTRLTVV.

This clone was detected ten times or more. The rearrangement joins TRBV24-1 to TRBJ2-5, with 10 bases aligning to TRBD2. This CDR3 is 15 amino acids long. Germline V gives CDR1 KGHDR, CDR2 SFDVKD. V dropped 4 bases and J dropped 5; count of bases not matched to a gene: 6. CDR3 amino acids: CATSDLAGASETQYF. The CDR3 DNA reads TGTGCCACCAGTGACCTAGCGGGAGCTAGCGAGACCCAGTACTTC.

This clone was observed at least ten times. The V and J genes are TRBV6-5 and TRBJ2-7; no clear D. The CDR3 is 14 amino acids. In germline, CDR1 is MNHEY, CDR2 SVGAGI. Trimming stripped 2 bases from V and 2 bases from J, with 10 bases between. The CDR3 region is CASSYGSPAYEQYF. CDR3 nucleotide sequence: TGTGCCAGCAGTTACGGATCCCCCGCCTACGAGCAGTACTTC.

Ten or more counts support this clone. The chain couples TRBV2 to TRBJ1-1, with D unresolved. The CDR3 spans 14 residues. Germline CDR1 is SNHLY and CDR2 is FYNNEI. Trimming stripped 6 bases from V and 1 base from J, with 12 bases between. The CDR3: CASRRSAGNTEAFF. The DNA for the CDR3 is TGTGCCAGCAGGCGCTCCGCAGGGAACACTGAAGCTTTCTTT.

This clone has a count of ten or more. Other DNA sequences in the sample encode the same CDR3. The rearrangement links TRBV5-1 to TRBJ1-4; D gene ambiguous. V lost 0 bases to trimming and J lost 0 bases, with 3 bases between them. The CDR3 has 14 amino acids. The germline gives CDR1 SGHRS, CDR2 YFSETQ. Here the CDR3 reads CASSLDSTNEKLFF. The CDR3 DNA reads TGCGCCAGCAGCTTGGATTCAACTAATGAAAAACTGTTTTTT.

This clone was detected ten times or more. V is TRBV28 and J is TRBJ2-5, with D possibly being TRBD1 (5 bases). V was pared by 6 bases and J by 1 base, with 9 bases between. The CDR3 extends over 13 amino acids. Germline assignment: CDR1 MDHEN and CDR2 SYDVKM. CDR3 coding DNA: TGTGCCAGCAGCCGCAGGGTCCAAGAGACCCAGTACTTC. Translation: CASSRRVQETQYF.

This clone was detected only a few times. A much more abundant neighbour one base away suggests this may be a read error. This rearrangement joins TRBV7-6 to TRBJ2-1; 8 bases match TRBD2. CDR1 and CDR2 from the germline V gene are SGHVS and FNYEAQ. The V segment lost 5 bases and the J segment 9 bases; nucleotides outside the gene matches: 15. This CDR3 is 16 amino acids long. This CDR3 reads CASSQPRAGRGGEQFF. CDR3 bases: TGTGCCAGCAGCCAGCCGAGAGCGGGACGGGGGGGTGAGCAGTTCTTC.

The table lists this clone with many counts. The chain recombines TRBV5-4 with TRBJ1-2, with a weak D call TRBD1 (6 bases). The germline gives CDR1 SGHNT, CDR2 YYREEE (reference sequence). The V end was cut by 0 bases, the J end by 5 bases, with 11 bases between. CDR3 size: 14 residues. CDR3 in DNA: TGTGCCAGCAGCTTGGCCCACAGGGAGTATGGCTACACCTTC. Translating gives CASSLAHREYGYTF. The full variable domain, completed using reference TRBV5-4 and TRBJ1-2, is ETGVTQSPTHLIKTRGQQVTLRCSSQSGHNTVSWYQQALGQGPQFIFQYYREEENGRGNFPPRFSGLQFPNYSSELNVNALELDDSALYLCASSLAHREYGYTFGSGTRLTVV.

This clone came up a few times. This may stem from a read error, because a much larger clone lies one nucleotide away. The sample has other DNA sequences that encode this CDR3 too. This chain joins TRBV28 and TRBJ2-1, with TRBD2 matching 10 bases. This CDR3 has 15 amino acids. The germline gives CDR1 MDHEN, CDR2 SYDVKM. The CDR3 spells CASSLSSGSLNEQFF. DNA for the CDR3: TGTGCCAGCAGCTTATCTAGCGGGAGTTTGAATGAGCAGTTCTTC. Using reference TRBV28 and TRBJ2-1 for the parts outside the CDR3, the full variable domain is DVKVTQSSRYLVKRTGEKVFLECVQDMDHENMFWYRQDPGLGLRLIYFSYDVKMKEKGDIPEGYSVSREKKERFSLILESASTNQTSMYLCASSLSSGSLNEQFFGPGTRLTVL.

This clone has a count of ten or more. The V and J genes are TRBV11-3 and TRBJ2-5; unclear D gene. This CDR3 is 14 amino acids long. Germline CDR1 is SGHNT and CDR2 is YENEEA. Trimming removed 1 base from V and 1 base from J, with 7 bases in between. This chain's CDR3 is CASSLGVSQETQYF. CDR3 nucleotide sequence: TGTGCCAGCAGCTTAGGGGTTTCCCAAGAGACCCAGTACTTC.

About this clone itself: This clone may be a read error of a much larger clone one base away. The chain couples TRBV28 to TRBJ2-5; TRBD2 aligns across 15 bases. The CDR3 consists of 19 residues. Germline lookup yields CDR1 MDHEN and CDR2 SYDVKM. The ends lost 5 bases at V and 4 bases at J; junction bases unmatched: 14. DNA for the CDR3: TGTGCCAGCAGTAAGCGTTGGCCGGGACTAGCGGGAGGTCGAGAGACCCAGTACTTC. It codes for CASSKRWPGLAGGRETQYF.

The chain has TRBV18 and TRBJ2-3, with D hard to call. CDR3 length: 16 residues. Trimming left V 3 bases short and J 0 bases short, with 13 bases between. Germline CDR1 is KGHSH and CDR2 is LQKENI. The CDR3 nucleotides are TGTGCCAGCTCACCGAACACAGTTTCTAGCACAGATACGCAGTATTTT. It encodes CASSPNTVSSTDTQYF.

A note on this clone: Germline is not matched at one junction end, which may reflect a read error. This rearrangement joins TRBV5-1 to TRBJ1-5; D is unresolved. Germline V lookup: CDR1 SGHRS, CDR2 YFSETQ. CDR3 size: 15 residues. The CDR3 sequence: CASSLGSYSNQPQHF. As DNA, the CDR3 is TGCGCCAGCAGCTTGGGCAGCTATAGCAATCAGCCCCAGCATTTC.

There are a few counts of this clone. A clone one base away is much larger, so this may be a read error. The V and J genes are TRBV2 and TRBJ1-1, with D unresolved. V gave up 8 bases and J gave up 12 bases, with 7 bases separating them. The CDR3 spans 8 residues. Germline V gives CDR1 SNHLY, CDR2 FYNNEI. The CDR3 nucleotides read TGTGCCAGCGGTTTTTCTTTCTTT. Its protein is CASGFSFF.

Ten or more counts support this clone. The rearrangement joins TRBV6-1 to TRBJ2-2, with 8 bases matching TRBD1. V dropped 6 bases and J dropped 5; count of bases not matched to a gene: 14. The germline V gene has CDR1 MNHNS and CDR2 SASEGT. This CDR3 region has 17 residues. The CDR3 sequence is CASRLQGAPLETGELFF. As DNA, the CDR3 is TGTGCCAGCAGACTCCAGGGGGCCCCTCTAGAAACCGGGGAGCTGTTTTTT.

There are many counts of this clone. The chain combines TRBV6-4 with TRBJ2-2, with 7 bases matching TRBD1. The CDR3 is 17 amino acids. From germline, CDR1 is MRHNA and CDR2 SNTAGT. Germline trimming cut 5 bases from V and 3 bases from J; bases unmatched to any gene: 12. In DNA, the CDR3 is TGTGCCAGCAGTTCTCAGCCGACAGGGATCTACACCGGGGAGCTGTTTTTT. Protein product: CASSSQPTGIYTGELFF.

This clone was seen at least ten times. This sequence joins TRBV12-3 or TRBV12-4 and TRBJ2-3; no reliable D call. V was pared by 1 base and J by 3 bases, with 11 bases between. This CDR3 has 15 amino acids. CDR3 DNA sequence: TGTGCCAGCAGTTTAGGAACAGTAGAAACAGATACGCAGTATTTT. Encoded protein: CASSLGTVETDTQYF.

This clone was recorded many times. CDR3 loop: CAWSVWGTRSTEAFF. DNA for the CDR3: TGTGCCTGGAGTGTCTGGGGGACGAGGTCCACTGAAGCTTTCTTT. The chain has TRBV30 and TRBJ1-1; D possibly corresponds to TRBD1 (5 bases). Germline lookup yields CDR1 GTSNPN and CDR2 SVGIG (reference sequence). Trimming shortened V by 0 bases and J by 4 bases, and 15 bases separated the two germline ends. CDR3 length equals 15 residues.

There are many counts of this clone. One junction end does not reproduce the germline sequence, and a read error may be involved. V is TRBV2 and J is TRBJ2-5; the D gene could be TRBD1 or TRBD2 (6 bases each). Germline CDR1 and CDR2: SNHLY and FYNNEI. The CDR3 contains 11 residues. This CDR3 is CASSPRGPLGF. DNA for the CDR3: TGTGCCAGCAGCCCACGGGGGCCGCTGGGCTTC.

This clone was observed at least ten times. V usage is TRBV5-1 and J usage is TRBJ2-7; TRBD1 agrees at 7 bases. Germline loops: CDR1 SGHRS, CDR2 YFSETQ. This CDR3 is built from 13 residues. J gave up 5 bases and V 0 bases, and 2 bases lay outside the gene matches. The CDR3 nucleotides read TGCGCCAGCAGCTTGGGCGGACAGGACGAGCAGTACTTC. It is translated as CASSLGGQDEQYF.

This clone appeared many times. This chain joins TRBV30 and TRBJ2-1; no firm D call. V was pared by 0 bases and J by 7 bases, with 10 bases between. The CDR3 covers 13 residues. The V gene's germline CDR1 is GTSNPN and CDR2 SVGIG (reference sequence). The CDR3 region is CAWSVQSGNEQFF. CDR3 bases: TGTGCCTGGAGTGTACAATCCGGGAATGAGCAGTTCTTC.